The present T cell receptor (beta chain) was sequenced within a study of CD8 T cells in Susac syndrome. Points from the study as a whole: It was acknowledged by the study that relatively few individuals were included in its TCR sequencing and HLA analysis.

CD8+ and CD4+ T cells circulating in blood were sequenced for TCR beta. Concerning this clonotype: Antigen: not known.

Reverse transcription of about 0.45 to 1 ug RNA was performed with random hexamers. Amplification of TCR beta CDR3 spanned 54 Vbeta and 13 Jbeta via immunoSEQ multiplex PCR. TCRdb used MiXCR to reprocess the immunoSEQ multiplex PCR reads, holding one entry per CDR3 protein. The sample lists about 430,000 distinct CDR3 sequences, roughly 85% occurring once. The TCR comes from a human donor with multiple sclerosis. The sample consisted of CD8+ T cells from PBMCs.

Here the CDR3 reads CASSLAGTSGGYEQYF. CDR3 DNA sequence: TGTGCCAGCAGCTTAGCCGGTACTAGCGGGGGCTACGAGCAGTACTTC. This chain links TRBV7-2 with TRBJ2-7, with 11 bases lining up with TRBD2. CDR3 size: 16 residues. The V gene end was trimmed by 0 bases and the J gene end by 3 bases; junction bases not matched to a gene: 4. CDR1 and CDR2 (germline): SGHTA, FQGNSA. The complete variable domain, with remaining parts taken from reference TRBV7-2 and TRBJ2-7, reads GAGVSQSPSNKVTEKGKDVELRCDPISGHTALYWYRQSLGQGLEFLIYFQGNSAPDKSGLPSDRFSAERTGGSVSTLTIQRTQQEDSAVYLCASSLAGTSGGYEQYFGPGTRLTVT.